The next 13 T cell receptor beta chains were all read from a single sample in a study of vaccination and CD4 T cells after COVID-19. The Oncomine TCR Beta short-read assay was applied to DNA of cultured CD4+ T cells. TCRdb itself ran the PCR reads through MiXCR, one entry per CDR3 protein. The sample records about 21,000 distinct CDR3 sequences, around three quarters being singletons. No cognate antigen is known for these TCRs. The sample's treatment: approximately nine-day PBMC culture with coronavirus spike peptide pools or control peptides (ViraFEST assay). The sample was CD4+ T cells from blood, cultured in vitro. Receptors originate from a human donor who had recovered from COVID-19.

The chain couples TRBV30 to TRBJ2-6; 10 nucleotides agree with TRBD1. The junction had 11 bases not matched to a gene; V was cut back by 3 bases and J by 9 bases. The CDR3 spans 16 residues. Germline CDR1 GTSNPN, CDR2 SVGIG (reference sequence). The CDR3 here is CAWSEPGDRGDNVLTF. The CDR3, as DNA: TGTGCCTGGAGCGAGCCGGGGGACAGGGGAGACAACGTCCTGACTTTC.

The chain joins TRBV4-3 to TRBJ1-1, with 8 bases fitting TRBD1. The CDR3 sequence is 17 residues long. Trimming removed 2 bases from V and 0 bases from J; junction bases left unmatched: 8. Germline CDR1 is LGHNA and CDR2 is YSLEER. In DNA form, the CDR3 reads TGCGCCAGCAGCCAATTTGACAGGGGCGCCCTGAACACTGAAGCTTTCTTT. It yields the protein CASSQFDRGALNTEAFF.

The chain links TRBV20-1 to TRBJ2-3; D may correspond to TRBD1 or TRBD2 (5 bases each). This CDR3 comprises 16 residues. V was shortened by 3 bases and J by 6 bases, with 22 bases between the two germline ends. CDR1 is DFQATT and CDR2 is SNEGSKA in the germline V gene (reference sequence). CDR3 in amino acids: CSASIMALGWGDTQYF. CDR3 nucleotide sequence: TGCAGTGCTAGCATAATGGCCCTGGGATGGGGGGATACGCAGTATTTT.

This clonotype was counted only a few times. V usage is TRBV6-1 and J usage is TRBJ2-5; TRBD2 matches at 7 bases. Germline V CDR1 and CDR2: MNHNS, SASEGT. Unmatched junction bases numbered 21, after V lost 6 bases and J lost 5 bases. The CDR3 runs 18 residues. CDR3 protein: CASSSAMGREGVGETQYF. CDR3 coding DNA: TGTGCCAGCAGCTCTGCCATGGGCAGGGAGGGTGTTGGGGAGACCCAGTACTTC.

This clonotype was detected only once. The chain links TRBV2 to TRBJ1-5; 8 bases map to TRBD1. The V and J ends lost 5 bases and 6 bases, in that order; junction bases with no gene match: 6. The CDR3 is 14 amino acids. Looked up from germline, CDR1 is SNHLY and CDR2 is FYNNEI. CDR3 bases: TGTGCCAGCAGTTACAGGGGGGGGGGTCAGCCCCAGCATTTT. It codes for CASSYRGGGQPQHF.

This sequence joins TRBV19 and TRBJ2-5, with D tentatively TRBD2 (5 bases). Looked up from germline, CDR1 is LNHDA and CDR2 is SQIVND (reference sequence). V lost 5 bases and J lost 3, with 13 bases in between. The CDR3 spans 14 residues. In DNA, the CDR3 is TGTGCCAGTAGTGCTAGAGGGTGGGAAGAGACCCAGTACTTC. Its protein is CASSARGWEETQYF.

This CDR3 is CASSYIGRRTEAFF. The CDR3 nucleotides read TGTGCCAGCAGTTATATAGGGAGAAGGACTGAAGCTTTCTTT. The rearrangement joins TRBV6-5 to TRBJ1-1; D uncertain. With 3 bases removed from V and 5 bases from J, the gap between germline ends came to 13 bases. Germline assignment: CDR1 MNHEY and CDR2 SVGAGI. The CDR3 contains 14 residues.

This clonotype was counted only a few times. The gene calls are TRBV6-1 and TRBJ2-5; D perhaps matches TRBD2 (6 bases). This CDR3 spans 14 amino acids. Germline lookup yields CDR1 MNHNS and CDR2 SASEGT. V gave up 5 bases and J gave up 2 bases, with 12 bases separating them. The CDR3 here is CASSPTSGQETQYF. The CDR3 nucleotides are TGTGCCAGCAGTCCGACCAGCGGGCAAGAGACCCAGTACTTC.

The rearrangement uses TRBV7-2 and TRBJ2-6; D is undetermined. V gave up 3 bases and J gave up 1 base, with 4 bases separating them. The CDR3 contains 14 residues. The germline V gene has CDR1 SGHTA and CDR2 FQGNSA. The CDR3 is CASSFRSGANVLTF. CDR3 sequence (DNA): TGTGCCAGCAGCTTTAGGTCTGGGGCCAACGTCCTGACTTTC. Full variable domain (remainder filled in from reference TRBV7-2 and TRBJ2-6): GAGVSQSPSNKVTEKGKDVELRCDPISGHTALYWYRQSLGQGLEFLIYFQGNSAPDKSGLPSDRFSAERTGGSVSTLTIQRTQQEDSAVYLCASSFRSGANVLTFGAGSRLTVL.

The V call is TRBV6-1, the J call TRBJ1-5; D is ambiguous. V gave up 2 bases and J gave up 5 bases, with 1 base separating them. Germline V gene sequence: CDR1 MNHNS, CDR2 SASEGT. This CDR3 comprises 11 residues. The CDR3 DNA reads as TGTGCCAGCAGTGAACATCAGCCCCAGCATTTT. Protein sequence: CASSEHQPQHF.

This clonotype showed up just once. This chain uses TRBV5-6 with TRBJ2-7; D is possibly TRBD1 (6 bases). Trimming stripped 4 bases from V and 0 bases from J, with 17 bases between. CDR1 SGHDT and CDR2 YYEEEE come from the germline V gene. This CDR3 has 16 residues. In nucleotides, the CDR3 is TGTGCCAGCAGCCGCACCGGGACACCGGGCTCCTACGAGCAGTACTTC. Its protein is CASSRTGTPGSYEQYF.

The rearrangement joins TRBV20-1 to TRBJ1-2; 10 nucleotides line up with TRBD1. The junction had 6 bases not matched to a gene; V was cut back by 3 bases and J by 8 bases. The germline V gene has CDR1 DFQATT and CDR2 SNEGSKA (reference sequence). This CDR3 region has 13 residues. This CDR3 reads CSARGQGMWGYTF. The CDR3 DNA is TGCAGTGCTAGGGGACAGGGGATGTGGGGCTACACCTTC.

This chain connects TRBV20-1 to TRBJ2-2; 12 bases line up with TRBD1. Germline loops: CDR1 DFQATT, CDR2 SNEGSKA (reference sequence). This CDR3 region has 15 residues. The V and J ends lost 3 bases and 5 bases, in that order; junction bases with no gene match: 4. CDR3 protein: CSARKGQGATGELFF. The CDR3 DNA reads TGCAGTGCTAGGAAGGGACAGGGGGCGACCGGGGAGCTGTTTTTT.